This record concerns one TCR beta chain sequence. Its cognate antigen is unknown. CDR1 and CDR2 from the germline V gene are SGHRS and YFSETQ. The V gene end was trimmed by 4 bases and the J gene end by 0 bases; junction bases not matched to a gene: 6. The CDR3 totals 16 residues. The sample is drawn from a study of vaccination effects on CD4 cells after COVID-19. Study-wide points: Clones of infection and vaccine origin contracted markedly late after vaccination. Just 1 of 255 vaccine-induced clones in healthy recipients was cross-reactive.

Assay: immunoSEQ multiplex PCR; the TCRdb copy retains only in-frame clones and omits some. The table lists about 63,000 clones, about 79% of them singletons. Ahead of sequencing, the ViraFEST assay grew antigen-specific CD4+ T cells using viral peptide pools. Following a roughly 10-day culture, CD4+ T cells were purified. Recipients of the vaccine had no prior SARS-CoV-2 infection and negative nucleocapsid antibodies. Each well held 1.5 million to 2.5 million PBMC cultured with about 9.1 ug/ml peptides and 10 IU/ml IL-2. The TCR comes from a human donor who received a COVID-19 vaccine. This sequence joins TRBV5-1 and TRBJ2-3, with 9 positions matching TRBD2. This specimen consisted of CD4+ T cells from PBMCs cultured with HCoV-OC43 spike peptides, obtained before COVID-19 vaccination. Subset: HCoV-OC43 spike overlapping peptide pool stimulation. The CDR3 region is CASSPATSGSTDTQYF. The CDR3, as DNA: TGCGCCAGCAGCCCCGCGACTAGCGGAAGCACAGATACGCAGTATTTT.